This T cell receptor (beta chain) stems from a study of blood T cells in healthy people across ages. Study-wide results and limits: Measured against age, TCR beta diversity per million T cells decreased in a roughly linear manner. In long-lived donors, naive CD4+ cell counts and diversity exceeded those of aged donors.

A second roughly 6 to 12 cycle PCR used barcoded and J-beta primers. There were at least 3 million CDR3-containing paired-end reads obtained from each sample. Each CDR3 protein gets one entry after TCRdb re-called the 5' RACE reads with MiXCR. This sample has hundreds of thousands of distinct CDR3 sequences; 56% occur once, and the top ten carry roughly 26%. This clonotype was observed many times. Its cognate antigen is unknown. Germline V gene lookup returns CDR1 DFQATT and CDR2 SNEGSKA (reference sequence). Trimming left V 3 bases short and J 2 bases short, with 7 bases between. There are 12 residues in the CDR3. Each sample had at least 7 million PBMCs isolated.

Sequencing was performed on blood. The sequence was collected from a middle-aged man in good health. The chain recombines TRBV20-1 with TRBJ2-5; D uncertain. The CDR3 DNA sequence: TGCAGTGCTAGTCTCAAGCAAGAGACCCAGTACTTC. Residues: CSASLKQETQYF.